This TCR beta chain was recorded in a study of T cells in Graves' hyperthyroidism and ophthalmopathy. Study-wide background: The authors collected peripheral blood at initial diagnosis, before any treatment.

General study results and limits: The blood repertoire included most of the expanded thyroid clonotypes above 0.001. Ophthalmopathy and stable hyperthyroidism were separated by a 13 V-J model.

Remarks on this clonotype: Its antigen is unknown. One end of the junction is discordant with germline, which a read error may explain.

This CDR3 has 15 amino acids. From germline, CDR1 is MNHEY and CDR2 SVGAGI. Researchers took RNA transcripts and amplified the TCR beta CDR3 regions from them. The HTBI primer set drove a first-round RT-PCR of the TCR CDR3. One entry per CDR3 protein results from TCRdb running MiXCR on the multiplex PCR reads. The sample has roughly 600,000 distinct CDR3 sequences, about 14% seen once. The chain combines TRBV6-5 with TRBJ2-1; TRBD1 or TRBD2 may be the D gene (5 bases each). The receptor was derived from a woman in her forties or fifties with Graves' ophthalmopathy. The sample comprised blood. CDR3 sequence (DNA): TGTGTCAGCAGTTACTCGAGGGGAATGACGGATGAGCAGTTCTTC. This encodes CVSSYSRGMTDEQFF.